This TCR beta chain is drawn from a study of control samples from healthy donors and cancer patients. The V gene's germline CDR1 is SQVTM and CDR2 ANQGSEA. Trimming cost V 6 bases and J 3 bases, with 18 bases left between them. This CDR3 spans 14 amino acids. The repertoire was sequenced with immunoSEQ multiplex PCR; TCRdb's copy has only in-frame clones and lacks some. This sample has just over 150,000 clones, with about 90% found just once. The receptor's source is a man between 25 and 39 years old in good health. Specimen: blood. V is TRBV29-1 and J is TRBJ2-7, with D perhaps TRBD2 (6 bases). DNA of the CDR3: TGCAGCGTGGAGCTAGCGCGAACGGGCTACGAGCAGTACTTC. Its protein is CSVELARTGYEQYF.